Described below is a single T cell receptor (beta chain) sequence and its context. What it binds is unknown. The sample comes from a study of vaccination and CD4 T cells after COVID-19. The Oncomine TCR Beta short-read assay was what sequenced the DNA obtained from cultured CD4+ T cells. TCRdb recomputed calls from the PCR reads with MiXCR, one row per CDR3 protein. The sample lists 5,800 or so distinct CDR3 sequences; roughly 68% were seen once. The treatment was: approximately 11-day PBMC culture with coronavirus spike peptide pools or control peptides (ViraFEST assay). This clonotype originated in a human donor who had recovered from COVID-19. The sequencing input was CD4+ T cells from blood, cultured in vitro.

The CDR3 region is CASSPRGVGNQPQHF. In nucleotides, the CDR3 is TGTGCCAGCAGTCCGAGGGGTGTTGGCAATCAGCCCCAGCATTTT. The V gene is TRBV6-1, the J gene TRBJ1-5; tentative D call: TRBD1 (5 bases). This CDR3 contains 15 residues. The ends were cut back, 5 bases at V and 2 bases at J, with 13 bases in the middle. Per the germline V gene, CDR1 is MNHNS and CDR2 is SASEGT.